This T cell receptor (beta chain) was identified in a study of read filtering for tumor transcriptome and immune sequencing. About the study: TCR-mapped reads were about 4.05 to 11 million with IR-seq versus roughly 75 to 1,300 with RNA-seq.

This clonotype was picked up many times. The target antigen is unknown. Study-wide points: Compared with RNA-seq, IR-seq gave much higher clonotype depth and reliability. IR-seq and RNA-seq agreed better without single-read clonotypes.

From 300 to 450 ng of RNA, a library with molecular barcoded alpha/delta and beta/gamma adaptors was made. TCRdb fed the reads into MiXCR, producing one record per CDR3 protein. The top ten hold under 9% of the sample, which has approximately 140,000 distinct CDR3 sequences, over 10% seen once. Germline V CDR1 and CDR2: SNHLY, FYNNEI. V was clipped by 4 bases and J by 3 bases, with 13 bases between them. The length of the CDR3 is 14 residues. The rearrangement uses TRBV2 and TRBJ2-7, with D possibly being TRBD1 (5 bases). This receptor was taken from a donor at least 40 years old with multiple myeloma. Sequenced sample: a population of CD138-negative cells sorted from bone marrow. CDR3 residues: CASSAGHTLYEQYF. The DNA for the CDR3 is TGTGCCAGCAGTGCTGGACATACGCTCTACGAGCAGTACTTC. Full variable domain (missing parts from reference TRBV2 and TRBJ2-7): EPEVTQTPSHQVTQMGQEVILRCVPISNHLYFYWYRQILGQKVEFLVSFYNNEISEKSEIFDDQFSVERPDGSNFTLKIRSTKLEDSAMYFCASSAGHTLYEQYFGPGTRLTVT.